A single sample is the source of the 8 T cell receptor beta chains below, sequenced in a study of shared clonotypes between healthy human individuals. This table comes from immunoSEQ multiplex PCR, and its TCRdb copy is limited to in-frame clones, with some not included. The table shows 1.4 million to 1.5 million clones, with approximately 96% occurring only once. Sequences were obtained from naive CD4+ T cells sorted from blood. The subset here: CD45RA+ positively selected. These receptors were obtained from a man under 40 in good health.

Remarks on this clone: Other nucleotide sequences in the sample specify the same CDR3. The gene calls are TRBV10-3 and TRBJ2-7; D is undetermined. This CDR3 has 13 amino acids. Germline V lookup: CDR1 ENHRY, CDR2 SYGVKD. Trimming stripped 0 bases from V and 5 bases from J, with 8 bases between. CDR3 protein: CAISESGAHEQYF. In DNA form, the CDR3 reads TGTGCCATCAGTGAGTCAGGAGCTCACGAGCAGTACTTC.

V and J are TRBV18 and TRBJ1-2; maybe TRBD1 (5 bases). Germline CDR1 KGHSH, CDR2 LQKENI. Trimming shortened V by 3 bases and J by 5 bases, and 16 bases separated the two germline ends. This CDR3 is 15 amino acids long. Here the CDR3 DNA reads TGTGCCAGCTCACCCAAATCGACAGCCTTATATGGCTACACCTTC. Translated: CASSPKSTALYGYTF.

The chain uses TRBV27 and TRBJ2-1, with D tentatively TRBD2 (5 bases). The CDR3 runs to 14 residues. Trimming took off 5 bases at V and 1 base at J, with 9 bases between the two ends. Germline lookup yields CDR1 MNHEY and CDR2 SMNVEV (reference sequence). The CDR3 DNA is TGTGCCAGCAGTCGGCGGGTTTCCTACAATGAGCAGTTCTTC. This encodes CASSRRVSYNEQFF.

The rearrangement joins TRBV18 to TRBJ2-1, with 10 bases aligning to TRBD2. Germline CDR1 KGHSH, CDR2 LQKENI. With 3 bases clipped from V and 4 bases from J, the junction kept 9 bases outside the gene matches. The CDR3 is 17 amino acids. In DNA form, the CDR3 reads TGTGCCAGCTCACCCCTTGGAACTAGCGGGGTATACAATGAGCAGTTCTTC. It yields the protein CASSPLGTSGVYNEQFF.

In its sample, this clone was seen once. This chain links TRBV5-6 with TRBJ2-5; D is tentatively TRBD1 or TRBD2 (7 bases each). Trimming pared 7 bases from V and 5 bases from J, leaving 21 bases between. The germline V gene encodes CDR1 SGHDT and CDR2 YYEEEE. The CDR3 consists of 15 residues. The CDR3 DNA follows: TGTGCCAGCTCCTCACCCTGGGAGGGACAGGAGACCCAGTACTTC. Translated, it gives CASSSPWEGQETQYF.

The V call is TRBV6-5, the J call TRBJ1-2; D perhaps matches TRBD1 (6 bases). Germline-derived CDR1 and CDR2 are MNHEY and SVGAGI. V shed 1 base and J shed 8 bases, with 14 bases lying between them. This CDR3 is built from 14 residues. The CDR3 sequence is CASSYFQRGQGYTF. As DNA, the CDR3 is TGTGCCAGCAGTTACTTCCAGCGGGGGCAAGGCTACACCTTC.

The chain couples TRBV21-1 to TRBJ2-1; TRBD1 reflects the table's D call only, with no check against the DNA. TRBV21-1 is a pseudogene locus. This CDR3 comprises 11 residues. The CDR3 DNA reads as TGTGCCAGCGGCTTCTACAATGAGCAGTTCTTC. This codes for CASGFYNEQFF.

The sample holds one count of this clone. The CDR3 bases are TGTGCCAGCAGCTCGAGGGCGGCCGCCTACGAGCAGTACTTC. Its translation is CASSSRAAAYEQYF. V is TRBV7-2 and J is TRBJ2-7, with D possibly being TRBD2 (5 bases). This CDR3 contains 14 residues. Trimming left V 4 bases short and J 2 bases short, with 12 bases between. The germline gives CDR1 SGHTA, CDR2 FQGNSA.